This T cell receptor (beta chain) derives from a study of T cell responses to AZD1222 COVID-19 vaccine. Using immunoSEQ multiplex PCR, the repertoire was profiled, and TCRdb retains in-frame clones only, with some absent. In the table there are some 150,000 clones, around 86% of which are singletons. This CDR3 region has 15 residues. Deletions cut 3 bases from V and 6 bases from J, with 12 bases between. Germline V gene sequence: CDR1 SGHDN, CDR2 FVKESK. Findings of the study overall: Among vaccine-associated CD4 TCRs, coverage spanned spike, with dominance at 160-218 and 743-854.

Note on this clone: The antigen is undetermined.

The sequence derives from an adult who received the AZD1222 COVID-19 vaccine. The chain employs TRBV14 and TRBJ1-6, with D perhaps TRBD1 (6 bases). The sample was peripheral blood, taken 28 days after the second AZD1222 dose. The CDR3 loop is CASSQTTGFNSPLHF. The CDR3, as DNA: TGTGCCAGCAGCCAGACGACAGGATTTAATTCACCCCTCCACTTT.